This T cell receptor beta chain was captured in a study of blood T cell repertoires in COVID-19 (TCRdb year 2020). Turning to the overall study: Samples covering the acute and convalescent phases of COVID-19 were provided by collaborators in the United States, Italy and Spain. The prospective study material was composed of cDNA or gDNA derived from T cells, B-cell-depleted T cells, or PBMCs. The dataset comprised deeply sampled blood TCRbeta repertoires from subjects exposed to, actively infected with, or recovered from COVID-19. The repertoires were released in a freely available public database intended as a resource for research on the immune response to SARS-CoV-2. Samples were obtained from the ongoing ImmuneRACE study (first 160 participants) and from 1,254 subjects provided by 6 global collaborators. Sample metadata almost always included a de-identified subject ID, COVID-19 status, age in years and sex. Where available, HLA class I and class II types were obtained from metadata supplied by the sample provider rather than from assay-based typing.

Whole blood was collected in K2EDTA tubes by collaborating institutions according to the institutions' own protocols. Collaborator samples were shipped for TCRbeta analysis as frozen whole blood, isolated PBMCs, or DNA extracted from either sample type. The CDR3 runs 16 amino acids, cysteine and phenylalanine included. CDR3 DNA only is kept here, 48 bases in frame from base 1. Based on the germline V gene (reference sequence), the CDR1 and CDR2 sequences are LGHDT and YNNKEL. V is trimmed back by 4 bases and J by 4 bases, and the junction contains 8 bases that no gene match accounts for. As for this clone: This receptor's antigen is unknown. No much larger clone exists at a distance of one base, and base qualities are not known.

TCRbeta CDR3 regions were amplified from genomic DNA by means of the immunoSEQ Assay, a bias-controlled multiplex PCR. In the authors' own workflow: The number of nucleated cells in each sample was estimated by amplification of reference gene primers within the assay. Sequence reads were collapsed and filtered to measure the absolute abundance of every unique TCRbeta CDR3 rearrangement. For each sample, productive Simpson clonality was calculated by taking the square root of Simpson's diversity index across productive rearrangements. The source is immuneACCESS, and TCRdb retained only in-frame sequences with V and J called. Part of the clones is not carried over; for the studies checked, unresolved V genes explain less than half of this, and the remainder is unexplained. From that table come the V and J calls and clone size; the DNA was used to work out D and trimming. A total of 99,000 or so clones appear in this sample, roughly 80% of them only once. The ten largest account for just under 20% of the sample.

Findings and caveats that apply to the study as a whole: How much clinical and demographic metadata was included differed by source and by participant, and the metadata was provided uncurated.

This sequence uses TRBV3-1 (or the pseudogene TRBV3-2) and TRBJ2-7, with 12 bases matching TRBD1. This receptor was taken from a woman between 70 and 85 years old with acute or convalescent COVID-19. What was sequenced was peripheral blood. The DNA sequence follows: TGTGCCAGCAGCCCGGGGACAGGGGGCTTGGGGTACGAGCAGTACTTC. This translates into CASSPGTGGLGYEQYF.